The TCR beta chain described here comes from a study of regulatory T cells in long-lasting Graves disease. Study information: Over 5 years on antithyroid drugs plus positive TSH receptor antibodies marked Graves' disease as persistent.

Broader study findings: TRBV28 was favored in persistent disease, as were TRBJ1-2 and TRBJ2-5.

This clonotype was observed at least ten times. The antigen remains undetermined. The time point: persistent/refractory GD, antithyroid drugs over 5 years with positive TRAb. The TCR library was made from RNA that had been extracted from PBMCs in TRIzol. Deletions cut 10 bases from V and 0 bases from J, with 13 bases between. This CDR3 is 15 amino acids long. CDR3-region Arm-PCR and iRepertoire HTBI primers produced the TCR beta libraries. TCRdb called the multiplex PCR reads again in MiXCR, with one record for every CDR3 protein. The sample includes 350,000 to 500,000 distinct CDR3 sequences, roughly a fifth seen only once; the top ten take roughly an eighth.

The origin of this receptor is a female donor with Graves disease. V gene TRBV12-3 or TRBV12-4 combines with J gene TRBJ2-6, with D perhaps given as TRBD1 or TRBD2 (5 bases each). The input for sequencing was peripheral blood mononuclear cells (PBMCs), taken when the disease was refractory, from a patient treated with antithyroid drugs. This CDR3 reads CATPGRNSGANVLTF. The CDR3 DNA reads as TGTGCCACCCCGGGACGAAACTCTGGGGCCAACGTCCTGACTTTC.